This is a list of T cell receptor beta chains from one sample in a study of T cell changes during pregnancy in multiple sclerosis. Method: immunoSEQ multiplex PCR; TCRdb's copy keeps in-frame clones and lacks some. The repertoire has about 13,000 clones, around 90% of them found once; the top ten carry around 12%. Source: CD8+ T cells from peripheral blood mononuclear cells, taken after pregnancy. Receptor source: a female donor in good health, enrolled as a control in a pregnancy study. Both conserved end residues are trimmed from each CDR3. Fields, in order: J gene, V gene, CDR3 protein.

>TRBJ2-3|TRBV7-9
ASSPPLAGADTDTQY
>TRBJ1-5|TRBV27
ASSFQGQPQH
>TRBJ2-1|TRBV4-1
ASSQASPAGGPHEQF
>TRBJ2-3|TRBV2
ASSGRLAATDTQY
>TRBJ2-7|TRBV29-1
SVEVRRGGSYEQY
>TRBJ1-2|TRBV27
ASNKAGGGYGYT
>TRBJ2-6|TRBV18
ASSPPTGPGANVLT
>TRBJ2-1|TRBV30
AWTGQTNEQF
>TRBJ2-1|TRBV2
ASGRAWDEQF
>TRBJ2-4|TRBV2
ASIGGSSGNIQY
>TRBJ2-3|TRBV5-5
ASSLGLAGLDTQY
>TRBJ2-7|TRBV9
ASSVLASGRGAYEQY
>TRBJ2-3|TRBV6-4
ASSETAGTTDTQY
>TRBJ2-7|TRBV29-1
SVGVGDYEQY
>TRBJ2-7|TRBV21-1
ASSLQRGYEQY
>TRBJ2-6|TRBV4-3
ASSQDKSGRGGPGANVLT